This T cell receptor beta chain was documented in a study of Ad26.COV2.S vaccination and SARS-CoV-2 variants. Looking at the study overall: Of the COV1001 trial arms, the Ad26.COV2.S arm included the donor. Findings and limits, study-wide: Recipients given vaccine exceeded placebo recipients in spike-specific TCR breadth.

Described treatment: about 20 received Ad26.COV2.S at low or high dose, single or two shots; about five received placebo; per-sample allocation not given. It was on day 63 after the first vaccine or placebo injection that samples were taken. Within Boston, the person who donated was an adult of 18-55 years. Expressing Wuhan-strain SARS-CoV-2 spike, an Ad26 vector served as the vaccine. This CDR3 has 15 residues. Trimming removed 5 bases from V and 7 bases from J; junction bases left unmatched: 6. Germline V gene sequence: CDR1 SEHNR, CDR2 FQNEAQ (reference sequence). The protocol was immunoSEQ multiplex PCR, while the TCRdb copy is restricted to in-frame clones and leaves out a portion. There are hundreds of thousands of clones in the sample; about 88% occur only once, and over 8.5% lies in the top ten. Comment on this clone: Its antigen is undetermined.

The source material was peripheral blood, sampled in a trial of Ad26.COV2.S vaccine versus placebo. This sequence joins TRBV7-9 and TRBJ2-1, with TRBD2 identical over 12 bases. The source is a person between 18 and 59 years old who received the Ad26.COV2.S COVID-19 vaccine or a placebo. CDR3 nucleotides: TGTGCCAGCAGCCGACTAGCGGGAGACGTGAATGAGCAGTTCTTC. This codes for CASSRLAGDVNEQFF.